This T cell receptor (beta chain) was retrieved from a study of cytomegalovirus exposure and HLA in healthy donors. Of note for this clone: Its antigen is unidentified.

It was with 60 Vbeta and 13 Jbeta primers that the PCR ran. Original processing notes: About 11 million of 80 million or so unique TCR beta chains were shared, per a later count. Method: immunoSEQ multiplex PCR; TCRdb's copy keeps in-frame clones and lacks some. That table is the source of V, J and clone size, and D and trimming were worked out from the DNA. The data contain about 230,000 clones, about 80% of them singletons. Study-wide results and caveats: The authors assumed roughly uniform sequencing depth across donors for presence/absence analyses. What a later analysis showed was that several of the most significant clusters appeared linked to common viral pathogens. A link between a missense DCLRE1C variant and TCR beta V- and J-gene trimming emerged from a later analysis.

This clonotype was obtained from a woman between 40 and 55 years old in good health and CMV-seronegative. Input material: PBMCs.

The CDR3 DNA sequence: TGCGCCAGCAGCCAAGAGTCCCTTGGACGCGGGCCCTACGAGCAGTACTTC. Its translation: CASSQESLGRGPYEQYF. The rearrangement links TRBV4-3 to TRBJ2-7; maybe TRBD2 (5 bases). CDR3 length equals 17 residues. In germline, CDR1 is LGHNA, CDR2 YSLEER. V lost 0 bases and J lost 2, with 17 bases in between.